The present T cell receptor beta chain was sequenced within a study of shared clonotypes between healthy human individuals. Findings of the study overall: Clonotypes which were not shared had lower generation probabilities than clonotypes that all four donors shared.

Trimming pared 0 bases from V and 0 bases from J, leaving 3 bases between. Germline assignment: CDR1 SGHKS and CDR2 YYEKEE (reference sequence). The CDR3 covers 13 residues. Some clones are missing from TCRdb's copy, which holds only in-frame ones; the method was immunoSEQ multiplex PCR. Found here are 1,400,000 or so clones, 98% of them singletons; the top ten hold approximately 0.38%. For this clone: Its target is not known.

This TCR was recovered from a man in his thirties or forties in good health. The sequenced material came from naive CD4+ T cells sorted from blood. The subset: CD45RA+ positively selected. V usage is TRBV5-5 and J usage is TRBJ1-1; D is undetermined. CDR3 nucleotide sequence: TGTGCCAGCAGCTTGGATTTGAACACTGAAGCTTTCTTT. Its translation: CASSLDLNTEAFF.